A single sample gave rise to the 8 T cell receptor beta chains below, sequenced in a study of CD8+ T cells in alopecia areata. Extracted from the samples, RNA was reverse transcribed into cDNA to serve as the sequencing template. Here immunoSEQ multiplex PCR was the method, and the copy in TCRdb shows in-frame clones only, minus some. The sample contains some 100,000 clones, roughly 68% of which appear only once. Sequencing was carried out using CD4+ T cells sorted from blood. These receptors came from a human donor in good health.

The chain recombines TRBV30 with TRBJ2-2; D possibly matches TRBD1 or TRBD2 (7 bases each). The CDR3 is 15 amino acids. Trimming left V 4 bases short and J 6 bases short, with 18 bases between. The germline CDR1 and CDR2 sequences are GTSNPN and SVGIG (reference sequence). The CDR3 spells CAWTQGGIRPGELFF. The CDR3 nucleotides are TGTGCCTGGACCCAGGGGGGGATTCGTCCCGGGGAGCTGTTTTTT. The whole variable domain, remainder taken from reference TRBV30 and TRBJ2-2, is SQTIHQWPATLVQPVGSPLSLECTVEGTSNPNLYWYRQAAGRGLQLLFYSVGIGQISSEVPQNLSASRPQDRQFILSSKKLLLSDSGFYLCAWTQGGIRPGELFFGEGSRLTVL.

This clone was detected only a few times. The chain combines TRBV5-4 with TRBJ2-2; D call uncertain. The ends were cut back, 2 bases at V and 7 bases at J, with 6 bases in the middle. Germline CDR1 is SGHNT and CDR2 is YYREEE (reference sequence). The CDR3 covers 12 residues. The CDR3 DNA sequence: TGTGCCAGCAGCTTTAGAGGCGGGGAGCTGTTTTTT. Encoded protein: CASSFRGGELFF.

The genes are TRBV30 and TRBJ2-5; D is undetermined. Germline CDR1 and CDR2: GTSNPN and SVGIG (reference sequence). The CDR3 spans 13 residues. V gave up 1 base and J gave up 7 bases, with 13 bases separating them. CDR3 nucleotide sequence: TGTGCCTGGAGTGAGGACCCCAGAGGGACCCAGTACTTC. Its protein product is CAWSEDPRGTQYF.

This CDR3 reads CASSLVGADTGELFF. The CDR3 bases are TGTGCCAGCAGCTTAGTGGGGGCCGACACCGGGGAGCTGTTTTTT. This chain joins TRBV7-6 and TRBJ2-2; TRBD1 might be the D (6 bases). V lost 1 base and J 3 bases, leaving 9 bases between the germline ends. The CDR3 consists of 15 residues. Germline lookup yields CDR1 SGHVS and CDR2 FNYEAQ.

This rearrangement joins TRBV30 to TRBJ1-1; D not certain. Between the trimmed V and J ends, which lost 0 bases and 4 bases, there was a span of 12 bases. CDR1 and CDR2 (germline): GTSNPN, SVGIG (reference sequence). This CDR3 has 14 amino acids. For the CDR3, the DNA is TGTGCCTGGAGTGTACGAAACCGGGGCACTGAAGCTTTCTTT. This sequence encodes CAWSVRNRGTEAFF. The complete variable domain, with remaining parts taken from reference TRBV30 and TRBJ1-1, reads SQTIHQWPATLVQPVGSPLSLECTVEGTSNPNLYWYRQAAGRGLQLLFYSVGIGQISSEVPQNLSASRPQDRQFILSSKKLLLSDSGFYLCAWSVRNRGTEAFFGQGTRLTVV.

V usage is TRBV29-1 and J usage is TRBJ2-1; 9 nucleotides agree with TRBD2. This CDR3 region has 13 residues. Germline CDR1 is SQVTM and CDR2 is ANQGSEA. The J segment lost 9 bases and the V segment lost 4 bases, leaving 7 bases of the junction unmatched. The CDR3 sequence: CSVAVSGGVEQFF. CDR3 DNA: TGCAGCGTTGCGGTTAGCGGGGGAGTTGAGCAGTTCTTC.

The gene calls are TRBV4-1 and TRBJ1-3, with D uncertain. The germline V and J ends were trimmed by 0 bases and 0 bases, with 9 bases remaining between them. The length of the CDR3 is 16 residues. Looked up from germline, CDR1 is MGHRA and CDR2 is YSYEKL. CDR3 nucleotides: TGCGCCAGCAGCCAAGAAGGCTACGTCTCTGGAAACACCATATATTTT. Translating it yields CASSQEGYVSGNTIYF.

This clone was found once. This chain connects TRBV23-1 to TRBJ2-2; D unresolved. TRBV23-1 is an open reading frame whose function is uncertain. Trimming took 1 base from V and 0 from J, leaving 12 bases between them. CDR3 length: 17 amino acids. This CDR3 is CASSQYIPETNTGELFF. The DNA for the CDR3 is TGCGCCAGCAGTCAATATATCCCTGAGACGAACACCGGGGAGCTGTTTTTT.